These T cell receptor beta chains were read from a single sample in a study of T cells in Graves' hyperthyroidism and ophthalmopathy. TCRdb reprocessed the multiplex PCR reads via MiXCR and lists one record per CDR3 protein. The table lists roughly 570,000 distinct CDR3 sequences, 46% of them singletons. What was sequenced was peripheral blood or thyroid tissue (not recorded which). Receptors originate from a woman aged 18-35 years with Graves' hyperthyroidism. The CDR3 runs from the conserved cysteine through the conserved F or W. D genes are given only for firm matches. Clone size is shown for a subset of rows, as once, few, many or a class of expanded clone.

TRBJ1-6,TRBD1,many,TRBV7-8,TGTGCCAGCAGCTTAGGGGAGGGGGCGTTTTCACCCCTCCACTTT,CASSLGEGAFSPLHF
TRBJ1-4,.,.,TRBV5-5,TGTGCCAGCACAAGCGGGATCAATGAAAAACTGTTTTTT,CASTSGINEKLFF
TRBJ1-5,TRBD1,.,TRBV29-1,TGCAGCGTAACAGGGGGCGGAGAGACCCAGCATTTT,CSVTGGGETQHF
TRBJ2-7,TRBD2,.,TRBV20-1,TGCAGTGCTGGACGGACTAGCTCCTACGAGCAGTACTTC,CSAGRTSSYEQYF
TRBJ1-1,.,.,TRBV20-1,TGCAGTGCCCCCGACGGGGGGAGGGTGAACAGGGCTTTCTTT,CSAPDGGRVNRAFF
TRBJ1-6,TRBD1,.,TRBV12-3/TRBV12-4,TGTGCCAGCAGCCACGGACAGGGGAATAATTCACCCCTCCACTTT,CASSHGQGNNSPLHF
TRBJ2-7,TRBD2,many,TRBV4-3,TGCGCCAGCAGCCTACGGACTAGCGGGAGTTACGAGCAGTACTTC,CASSLRTSGSYEQYF
TRBJ1-2,.,many,TRBV6-1,TGTGCCAGCAGTACCCTAGGGCAAGCAGATGGCTACACCTTC,CASSTLGQADGYTF
TRBJ2-3,.,.,TRBV5-8,TGTGCCAGCAGCCCACAGGGAGGGGGGGCCACAGATACGCAGTATTTT,CASSPQGGGATDTQYF
TRBJ2-7,.,many,TRBV4-3,TGCGCCAGCAGCCAAGTGTTTACTACGGGATCCTCCTACGAGCAGTACTTC,CASSQVFTTGSSYEQYF
TRBJ1-6,.,.,TRBV7-2,TGTGCCAGCAGCCCGGTCGGAGTATTTTCACCCCTCCACTTT,CASSPVGVFSPLHF
TRBJ1-1,.,many,TRBV2,TGTGCCAGCAGGCGACAGGCGACGAACACTGAAGCTTTCTTT,CASRRQATNTEAFF
TRBJ2-1,.,.,TRBV20-1,TGCAGTGCTAGAGATGGTGGGAACAATGAGCAGTTCTTC,CSARDGGNNEQFF
TRBJ2-1,.,.,TRBV5-1,TGCGCCAGCAGCTTGGAGGCCCTTAGCGATGAGCAGTTCTTC,CASSLEALSDEQFF
TRBJ2-7,.,.,TRBV29-1,TGCAGCGTTGTGGGACCCTACGAGCAGTACTTC,CSVVGPYEQYF
TRBJ2-7,.,few,TRBV5-1,TGCGCCAGCAGCTCTTCCAGCCCCTACGAGCAGTACTTC,CASSSSSPYEQYF
TRBJ1-1,TRBD1,.,TRBV6-2/TRBV6-3,TGTGCCAGCAGTTACTTAGAGGGGGCCCTAACGACTTTGAACACTGAAGCTTTCTTT,CASSYLEGALTTLNTEAFF
TRBJ2-5,TRBD1,few,TRBV19,TGTGCCAGTAGCCCATTGACAGGGGATATTCAGCCCCAGTACTTC,CASSPLTGDIQPQYF
TRBJ2-1,.,few,TRBV7-3,TGTGCCAGCAGCCCCAGTTTTGGACTCTACAATGAGCAGTTCTTC,CASSPSFGLYNEQFF
TRBJ2-3,TRBD1,.,TRBV10-3,TGTGCCATCAAGATGGGACAGGGGTGGGATACGCAGTATTTT,CAIKMGQGWDTQYF
TRBJ2-2,.,many,TRBV19,TGTGCCAGTATTTTTCACAACACCGGGGAGCTGTTTTTT,CASIFHNTGELFF
TRBJ2-2,.,.,TRBV15,TGTGCCACCAGCAGAGGCGAAGTAGGGGTGCAGTTTTTT,CATSRGEVGVQFF
TRBJ1-1,.,many,TRBV19,TGTGCCAGTAGTATCAAAAATGCGGGGGTCACTGAAGCTTTCTTT,CASSIKNAGVTEAFF
TRBJ1-3,.,.,TRBV9,TGTGCCAGCAGGAAAGGGTTAGCGGGATCTGGAAACACCATATATTTT,CASRKGLAGSGNTIYF
TRBJ1-4,.,many,TRBV7-2,TGTGCCAGCAGCTTAACAGGGTCTAATGAAAAACTGTTTTTT,CASSLTGSNEKLFF
TRBJ2-5,.,.,TRBV20-1,TGCAGCTCAACTCCGAACCACCAAGAGACCCAGTACTTC,CSSTPNHQETQYF
TRBJ1-3,TRBD1,.,TRBV30,TGTGCCTGGAGCGCGGGACAGGCCCACACCATATATTTT,CAWSAGQAHTIYF
TRBJ1-4,.,many,TRBV7-2,TGTGCCAGCAGCTCCTATGTACAGGGACCGCGGGAAAAACTGTTTTTT,CASSSYVQGPREKLFF
TRBJ1-1,.,many,TRBV5-1,TGCGCCAGCAGCTTGTGGGAGAACACTGAAGCTTTCTTT,CASSLWENTEAFF
TRBJ2-1,TRBD2,.,TRBV2,TGTGCCAGCATCGCTCAGGATTGGACTAGCCATAGCTCCTACAATGAGCAGTTCTTC,CASIAQDWTSHSSYNEQFF
TRBJ2-5,.,.,TRBV20-1,TGCAGTGCTAGAGATGTTCCAGGGACCCAGTACTTC,CSARDVPGTQYF
TRBJ2-2,.,.,TRBV20-1,TGCAGTGCTAGTGACGGGACTGCTACCGGGGAGCTGTTTTTT,CSASDGTATGELFF
TRBJ1-1,.,many,TRBV10-3,TGTGCCATCAGTGACCCCGGACGGCGAGCTGCAACTGAAGCTTTCTTT,CAISDPGRRAATEAFF
TRBJ1-2,TRBD1,many,TRBV13,TGTGCCAGCAGCGCCCGGACAGGGTACGGCTACACCTTC,CASSARTGYGYTF
TRBJ1-5,TRBD1,few,TRBV29-1,TGCAGCGTGGCTGACAGGGGAGAGACCCAGCATTTT,CSVADRGETQHF
TRBJ1-1,.,many,TRBV5-6,TGTGCCAGCAGACCATGGGCCCCAGGAAGGACTGAAGCTTTCTTT,CASRPWAPGRTEAFF
TRBJ2-2,.,.,TRBV27,TGTGCCAGCAGTTTCTTTAAGGGCTTGGACGGCACCGGGGAGCTGTTTTTT,CASSFFKGLDGTGELFF